This T cell receptor (beta chain) is from a study of blood T cells in healthy people across ages. General study results and limits: Donor CMV infection status was unknown, possibly confounding age-related changes in expanded clonotypes. The recorded TCR beta diversity per million T cells decreased in a roughly linear manner with age. Correlation between TCR beta diversity and naive T cell percentage was strong.

In regard to this clonotype: Its matching antigen is unknown.

Every donor contributed about 10 milliliters of peripheral blood by blood draw. Through a sample-barcoded 5' primer and a J-beta primer mix, a second PCR was run for roughly 6 to 12 cycles. One entry per CDR3 protein, called by TCRdb with MiXCR from the 5' RACE reads. The table shows almost 1 million distinct CDR3 sequences, with around 54% occurring only once. CDR3 length: 13 amino acids. CDR1 is MNHEY and CDR2 is SMNVEV in the germline V gene (reference sequence). V lost 7 bases and J lost 4, with 14 bases in between. The chain joins TRBV27 to TRBJ2-7, with D possibly matching TRBD2 (7 bases). The receptor comes from a woman aged 55 to 70 in good health. The specimen sequenced was blood. Written as DNA, the CDR3 is TGTGCCAGCATGATCGGGGGGCATTACGAGCAGTACTTC. This sequence encodes CASMIGGHYEQYF.